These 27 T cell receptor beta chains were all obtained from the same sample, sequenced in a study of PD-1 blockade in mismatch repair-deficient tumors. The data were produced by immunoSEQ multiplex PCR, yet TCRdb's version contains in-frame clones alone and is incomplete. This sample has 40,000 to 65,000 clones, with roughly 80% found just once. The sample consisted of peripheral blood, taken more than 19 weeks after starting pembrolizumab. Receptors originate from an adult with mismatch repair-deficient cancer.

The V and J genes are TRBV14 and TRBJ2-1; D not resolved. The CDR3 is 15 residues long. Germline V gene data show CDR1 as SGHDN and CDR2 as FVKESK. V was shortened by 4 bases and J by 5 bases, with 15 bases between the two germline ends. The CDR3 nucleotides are TGTGCCAGCAGCCTCGCATCCGGTTACCACAATGAGCAGTTCTTC. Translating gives CASSLASGYHNEQFF.

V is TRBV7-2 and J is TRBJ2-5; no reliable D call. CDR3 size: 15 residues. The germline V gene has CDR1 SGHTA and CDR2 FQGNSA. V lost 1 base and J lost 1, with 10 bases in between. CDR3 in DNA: TGTGCCAGCAGCTTAGATACAAGCCCCCAAGAGACCCAGTACTTC. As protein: CASSLDTSPQETQYF.

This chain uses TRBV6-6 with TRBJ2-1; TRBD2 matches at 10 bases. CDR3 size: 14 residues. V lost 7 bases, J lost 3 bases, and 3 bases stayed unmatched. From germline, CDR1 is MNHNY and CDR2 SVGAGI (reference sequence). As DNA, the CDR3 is TGTGCCAGCAAAGGGACTAGCGACTACAATGAGCAGTTCTTC. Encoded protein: CASKGTSDYNEQFF.

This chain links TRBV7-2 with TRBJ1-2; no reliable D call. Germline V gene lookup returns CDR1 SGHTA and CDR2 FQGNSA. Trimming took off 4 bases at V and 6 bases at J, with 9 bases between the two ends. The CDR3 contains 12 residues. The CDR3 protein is CASSYGLNGYTF. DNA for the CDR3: TGTGCCAGCAGCTACGGGCTGAATGGCTACACCTTC.

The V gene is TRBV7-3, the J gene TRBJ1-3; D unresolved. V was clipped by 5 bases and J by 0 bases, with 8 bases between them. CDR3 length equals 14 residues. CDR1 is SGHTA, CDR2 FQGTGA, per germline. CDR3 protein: CASSLLSSGNTIYF. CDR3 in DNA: TGTGCCAGCAGCCTATTGAGCTCTGGAAACACCATATATTTT. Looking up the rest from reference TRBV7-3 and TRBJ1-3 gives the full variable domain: GAGVSQTPSNKVTEKGKYVELRCDPISGHTALYWYRQSLGQGPEFLIYFQGTGAADDSGLPNDRFFAVRPEGSVSTLKIQRTERGDSAVYLCASSLLSSGNTIYFGEGSWLTVV.

CDR3 sequence: CASSTRCRDGNTGELFF. CDR3 DNA sequence: TGTGCCAGCAGCACTCGATGCCGGGACGGGAACACCGGGGAGCTGTTTTTT. V and J are TRBV21-1 and TRBJ2-2. TRBV21-1 constitutes a pseudogene. This CDR3 spans 17 amino acids.

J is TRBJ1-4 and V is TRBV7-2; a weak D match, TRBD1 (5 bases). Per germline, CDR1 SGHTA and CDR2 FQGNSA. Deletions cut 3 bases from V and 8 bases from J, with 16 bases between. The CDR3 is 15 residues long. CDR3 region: CASSFSGQGSEKLFF. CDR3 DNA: TGTGCCAGCAGCTTTTCTGGGCAGGGATCGGAAAAACTGTTTTTT.

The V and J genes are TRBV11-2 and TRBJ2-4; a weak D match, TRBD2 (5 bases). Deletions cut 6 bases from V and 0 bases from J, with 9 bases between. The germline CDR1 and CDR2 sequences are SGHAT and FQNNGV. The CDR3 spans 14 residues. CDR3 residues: CASRSGLAKNIQYF. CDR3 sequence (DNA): TGTGCCAGCAGGTCTGGACTAGCCAAAAACATTCAGTACTTC. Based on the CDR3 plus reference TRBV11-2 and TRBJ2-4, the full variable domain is EAGVAQSPRYKIIEKRQSVAFWCNPISGHATLYWYQQILGQGPKLLIQFQNNGVVDDSQLPKDRFSAERLKGVDSTLKIQPAKLEDSAVYLCASRSGLAKNIQYFGAGTRLSVL.

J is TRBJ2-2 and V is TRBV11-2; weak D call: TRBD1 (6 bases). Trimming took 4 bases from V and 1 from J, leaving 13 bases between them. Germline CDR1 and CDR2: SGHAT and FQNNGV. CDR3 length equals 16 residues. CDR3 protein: CASSSVRGRNTGELFF. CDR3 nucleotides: TGTGCCAGCAGCTCAGTCAGGGGCCGGAACACCGGGGAGCTGTTTTTT.

CDR3 nucleotide sequence: TGTGCCAGCAGCTTAGGACAGGGGTTCACTGAAGCTTTCTTT. Translated, it gives CASSLGQGFTEAFF. The chain couples TRBV7-6 to TRBJ1-1, with 8 bases matching TRBD1. V shed 1 base and J 4 bases; nucleotides not matched to a gene: 2. The CDR3 loop spans 14 amino acids. Looked up from germline, CDR1 is SGHVS and CDR2 is FNYEAQ.

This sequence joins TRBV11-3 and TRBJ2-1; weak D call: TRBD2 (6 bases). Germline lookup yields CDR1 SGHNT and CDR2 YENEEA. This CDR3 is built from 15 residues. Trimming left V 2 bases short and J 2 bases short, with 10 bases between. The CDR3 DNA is TGTGCCAGCAGCTTACCCGGAGGGACCTACAATGAGCAGTTCTTC. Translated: CASSLPGGTYNEQFF.

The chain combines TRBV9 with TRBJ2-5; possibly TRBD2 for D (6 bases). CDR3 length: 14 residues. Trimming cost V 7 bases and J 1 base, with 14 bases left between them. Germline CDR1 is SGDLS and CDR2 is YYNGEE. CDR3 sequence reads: CASSIGTAQETQYF. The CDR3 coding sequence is TGTGCCAGCTCGATCGGGACTGCCCAAGAGACCCAGTACTTC.

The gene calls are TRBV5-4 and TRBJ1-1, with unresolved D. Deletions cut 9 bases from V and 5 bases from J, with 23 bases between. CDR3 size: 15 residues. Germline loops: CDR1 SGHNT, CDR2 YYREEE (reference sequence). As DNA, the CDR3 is TGTGCCACCCTAACCCCCGGTGGGGTATCTACTGAAGCTTTCTTT. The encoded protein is CATLTPGGVSTEAFF.

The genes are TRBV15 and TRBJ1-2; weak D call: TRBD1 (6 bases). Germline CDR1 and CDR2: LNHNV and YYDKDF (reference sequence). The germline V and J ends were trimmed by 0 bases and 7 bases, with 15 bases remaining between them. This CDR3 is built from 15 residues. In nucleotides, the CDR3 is TGTGCCACCAGCAGAGATCCAACAGGGCGGAGTGGCTACACCTTC. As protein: CATSRDPTGRSGYTF.

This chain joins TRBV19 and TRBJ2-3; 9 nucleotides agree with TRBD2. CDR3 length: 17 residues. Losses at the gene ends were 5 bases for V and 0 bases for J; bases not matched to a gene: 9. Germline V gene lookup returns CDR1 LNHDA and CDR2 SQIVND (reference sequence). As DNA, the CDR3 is TGTGCCAGTAGTGCCCGGACTAGCGAGACTAGCACAGATACGCAGTATTTT. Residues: CASSARTSETSTDTQYF.

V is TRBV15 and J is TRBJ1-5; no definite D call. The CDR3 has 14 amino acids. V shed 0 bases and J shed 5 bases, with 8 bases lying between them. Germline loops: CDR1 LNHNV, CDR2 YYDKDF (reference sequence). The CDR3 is CATSRDLAHQPQHF. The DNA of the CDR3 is TGTGCCACCAGCAGAGACCTTGCCCATCAGCCCCAGCATTTT.

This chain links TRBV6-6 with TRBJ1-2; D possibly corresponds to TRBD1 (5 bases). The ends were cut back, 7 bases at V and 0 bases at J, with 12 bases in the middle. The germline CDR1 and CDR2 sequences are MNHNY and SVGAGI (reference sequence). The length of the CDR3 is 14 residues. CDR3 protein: CASTSGDPNYGYTF. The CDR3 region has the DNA TGTGCCAGCACCTCGGGGGATCCTAACTATGGCTACACCTTC.

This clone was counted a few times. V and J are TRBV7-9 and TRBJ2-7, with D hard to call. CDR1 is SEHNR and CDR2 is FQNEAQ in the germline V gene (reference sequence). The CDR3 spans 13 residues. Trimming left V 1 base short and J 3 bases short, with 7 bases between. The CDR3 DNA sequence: TGTGCCAGCAGCTTAGAGGGTCGCTACGAGCAGTACTTC. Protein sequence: CASSLEGRYEQYF.

CDR3 sequence (DNA): TGTGCCAGCAGCACGCGGACAGGTTCCGAGCAGTACTTC. Translation: CASSTRTGSEQYF. This rearrangement joins TRBV7-9 to TRBJ2-7; 7 bases match TRBD1. The CDR3 is made up of 13 amino acids. Germline-derived CDR1 and CDR2 are SEHNR and FQNEAQ (reference sequence). J was trimmed by 6 bases and V by 5 bases; bases with no gene match: 7.

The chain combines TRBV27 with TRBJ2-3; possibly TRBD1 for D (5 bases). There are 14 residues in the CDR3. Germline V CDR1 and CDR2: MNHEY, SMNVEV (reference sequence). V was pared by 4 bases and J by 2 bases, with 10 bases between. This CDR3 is CASSSRQLTDTQYF. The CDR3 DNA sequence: TGTGCCAGCAGTTCACGACAGCTCACAGATACGCAGTATTTT.

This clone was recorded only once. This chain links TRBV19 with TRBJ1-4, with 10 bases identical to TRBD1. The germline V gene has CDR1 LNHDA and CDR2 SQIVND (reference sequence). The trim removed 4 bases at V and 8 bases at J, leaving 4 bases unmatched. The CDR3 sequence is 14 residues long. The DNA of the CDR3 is TGTGCCAGTAGTACAAGGACAGGGGGGGAAAAACTGTTTTTT. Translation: CASSTRTGGEKLFF.

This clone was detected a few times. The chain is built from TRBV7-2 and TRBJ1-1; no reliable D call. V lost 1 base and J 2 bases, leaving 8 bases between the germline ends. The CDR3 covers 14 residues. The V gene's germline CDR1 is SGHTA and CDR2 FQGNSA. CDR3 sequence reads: CASSLVRVNTEAFF. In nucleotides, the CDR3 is TGTGCCAGCAGCTTAGTAAGGGTTAACACTGAAGCTTTCTTT. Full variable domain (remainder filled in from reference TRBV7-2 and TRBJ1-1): GAGVSQSPSNKVTEKGKDVELRCDPISGHTALYWYRQSLGQGLEFLIYFQGNSAPDKSGLPSDRFSAERTGGSVSTLTIQRTQQEDSAVYLCASSLVRVNTEAFFGQGTRLTVV.

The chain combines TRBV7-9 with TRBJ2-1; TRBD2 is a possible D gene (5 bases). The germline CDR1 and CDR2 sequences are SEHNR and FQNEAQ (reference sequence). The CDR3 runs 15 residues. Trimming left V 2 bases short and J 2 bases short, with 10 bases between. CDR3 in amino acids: CASSLLSGPYNEQFF. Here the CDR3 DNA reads TGTGCCAGCAGCTTATTGAGCGGCCCCTACAATGAGCAGTTCTTC.

CDR3 sequence: CASSIATGYEQYF. CDR3 in DNA: TGTGCCAGTAGTATAGCAACAGGATACGAGCAGTACTTC. V is TRBV19 and J is TRBJ2-7; TRBD1 might be the D (5 bases). Germline lookup yields CDR1 LNHDA and CDR2 SQIVND (reference sequence). The CDR3 length is 13 residues. Trimming stripped 1 base from V and 4 bases from J, with 8 bases between.

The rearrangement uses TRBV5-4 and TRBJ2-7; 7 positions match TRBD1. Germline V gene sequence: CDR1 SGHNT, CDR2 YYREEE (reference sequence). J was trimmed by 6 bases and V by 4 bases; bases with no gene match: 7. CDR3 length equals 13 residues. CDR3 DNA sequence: TGTGCCAGCAGCCCCGGACAGGTCGGCGAGCAGTACTTC. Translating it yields CASSPGQVGEQYF.

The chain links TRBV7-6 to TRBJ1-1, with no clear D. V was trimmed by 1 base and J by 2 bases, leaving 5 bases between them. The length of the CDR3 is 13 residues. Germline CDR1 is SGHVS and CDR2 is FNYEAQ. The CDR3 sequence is CASSLVGNTEAFF. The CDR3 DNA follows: TGTGCCAGCAGCTTAGTAGGAAACACTGAAGCTTTCTTT.

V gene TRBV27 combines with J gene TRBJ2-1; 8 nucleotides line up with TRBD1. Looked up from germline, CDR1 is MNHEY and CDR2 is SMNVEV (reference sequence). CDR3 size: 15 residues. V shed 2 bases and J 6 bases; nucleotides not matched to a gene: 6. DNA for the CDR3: TGTGCCAGCAGTTTAAGGACAGGGACGGGCAATGAGCAGTTCTTC. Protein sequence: CASSLRTGTGNEQFF.